What follows describes a single TCR beta chain. The antigen is undetermined. Profiled with immunoSEQ multiplex PCR; TCRdb holds only in-frame clones, not every one. The sample includes over 55,000 clones, 94% seen only once; the top ten take around a sixth. This entry belongs to a study of OX40 agonist ivuxolimab in advanced cancers. Looking at the study overall: Dose-escalation cases comprised hepatocellular carcinoma, melanoma, renal cell or head and neck cancer.

Findings and caveats of the study: Some nonresponders likewise displayed low normalized T-cell clonal expansion. Among the lowest peripheral clonal expansion occurred in 0.1-3.0 mg/kg partial responders.

Sequenced material: CD4+ or CD8+ T cells sorted from blood, taken in a trial of the OX40 agonist ivuxolimab. The receptor was isolated from an adult with an advanced solid tumor such as melanoma, head and neck, liver or kidney cancer.

This CDR3 reads CASRGLGGGTGELFF. CDR3 nucleotide sequence: TGTGCCAGCAGGGGCCTAGGGGGAGGGACCGGGGAGCTGTTTTTT. The gene calls are TRBV28 and TRBJ2-2; D might be TRBD2 (7 bases). The germline V gene has CDR1 MDHEN and CDR2 SYDVKM. The CDR3 length is 15 residues. Trimming removed 6 bases from V and 5 bases from J, with 16 bases in between.